This T cell receptor (beta chain) was identified in a study of blood T cell repertoires in COVID-19. Germline loops: CDR1 MNHEY, CDR2 SVGAGI. This CDR3 is built from 13 residues. V was clipped by 6 bases and J by 0 bases, with 8 bases between them. The protocol was immunoSEQ multiplex PCR, while the TCRdb copy is restricted to in-frame clones and leaves out a portion. The sample has 290,000 or so clones, about nine tenths seen once. The J gene is TRBJ1-1, the V gene TRBV6-5; unclear D gene. The source of this sequence is a man aged 18 to 30 with active or convalescent COVID-19. Sequencing was carried out using peripheral blood. The CDR3 bases are TGTGCCAGCAGATTAACAGTGAACACTGAAGCTTTCTTT. Translating gives CASRLTVNTEAFF.